This T cell receptor beta chain was captured by sequencing in a study of neurological immune-mediated disorders. In this sample, this clonotype turned up many times. Germline V gene lookup returns CDR1 SGHVS and CDR2 FQNEAQ. Trimming took 2 bases from V and 4 from J, leaving 11 bases between them. The CDR3 contains 14 residues. TCRdb used MiXCR to reprocess the 5' RACE reads, holding one entry per CDR3 protein. The sample shows 50,000 to 70,000 distinct CDR3 sequences, 2% to 2.5% of them seen only once. Sequenced: PBMCs. This receptor was taken from a man over 45 with multiple sclerosis. The J gene is TRBJ1-1, the V gene TRBV7-8; D might be TRBD1 (6 bases). The CDR3 spells CASSLKQGGTEAFF. Written as DNA, the CDR3 is TGTGCCAGCAGCTTAAAACAGGGCGGCACTGAAGCTTTCTTT.